This T cell receptor (beta chain) was retrieved from a study of blood T cell repertoires in COVID-19. In the study overall: Specimens from acute and convalescent COVID-19 originated in the United States, Italy and Spain. PBMCs, B-cell-depleted T cells, or T cells provided the cDNA or gDNA that made up the material.

Authors' analysis steps: Scientists estimated how many nucleated cells there were by amplifying reference gene primers. Generated by immunoSEQ multiplex PCR, the TCRdb table keeps only in-frame clones and is missing some. That table furnishes V, J and clone size, whereas the DNA furnished D and trimming. The sample includes about 300,000 clones, about 81% of them seen just once. The Seattle patients joined while their infection was active and were tracked longitudinally afterward. Deletions cut 7 bases from V and 1 base from J, with 10 bases between. This CDR3 comprises 13 residues. CDR1 is LNHDA and CDR2 is SQIVND in the germline V gene (reference sequence).

Sequencing was carried out using peripheral blood. This TCR derives from a human donor with COVID-19, enrolled during active disease. The donor label of this sample is uncertain. The chain recombines TRBV19 with TRBJ1-1, with unresolved D. The CDR3 here is CASKGRGNTEAFF. The CDR3 coding sequence is TGTGCCAGTAAAGGCAGAGGGAACACTGAAGCTTTCTTT.